This TCR beta chain was identified during a study of cytomegalovirus exposure and HLA in healthy donors. About the research overall: From around 180 million T cells, an earlier analysis saw around 120 million unique TCR beta sequences.

A remark on this clone: Antigen: not known.

The PCR was carried out with 60 Vbeta primers and 13 Jbeta primers. Method: immunoSEQ multiplex PCR; TCRdb's copy keeps in-frame clones and lacks some. The data show approximately 110,000 clones, roughly 80% seen once. Germline CDR1 reads SGHRS; CDR2 reads YFSETQ. The trim removed 1 base at V and 6 bases at J, leaving 10 bases unmatched. The CDR3 has 18 amino acids. Whole-study results and caveats: When analyzed later, the rates of TCR association showed variation by HLA locus, with DRB1 the most and HLA-C the fewest. Cytomegalovirus association was listed for 150 or so TCR beta chains. Most observed TCR sequences were rare, whereas some public TCRs were detected in many donors.

What was sequenced was PBMCs. The sequence derives from a woman aged 35 to 49 in good health and CMV-seropositive. The chain recombines TRBV5-1 with TRBJ2-2, with TRBD2 identical over 12 bases. CDR3: CASSLSPTSGRNPGELFF. The CDR3 DNA reads TGCGCCAGCAGCTTGTCCCCAACTAGCGGGAGGAATCCCGGGGAGCTGTTTTTT. Together with reference TRBV5-1 and TRBJ2-2, the CDR3 gives the full variable domain: KAGVTQTPRYLIKTRGQQVTLSCSPISGHRSVSWYQQTPGQGLQFLFEYFSETQRNKGNFPGRFSGRQFSNSRSEMNVSTLELGDSALYLCASSLSPTSGRNPGELFFGEGSRLTVL.